The rows below give T cell receptor beta chains drawn from one sample of a study of T cell changes during pregnancy in multiple sclerosis. The assay was immunoSEQ multiplex PCR, and TCRdb's table has in-frame clones only and misses some. The sample includes fewer than 40,000 clones, about 90% seen only once; the top ten take approximately 0.38%. The sequencing used CD4+ T cells from peripheral blood mononuclear cells, collected after pregnancy. The source of these receptors is a female donor in good health, enrolled as a control in a pregnancy study. Both conserved end residues are part of each CDR3. Each record gives: J gene, D gene, clone size, V gene, CDR3 protein, CDR3 DNA. The D gene is left open where the match is weak. Clone size is stated in some rows and not others, as once, few, many or a class when expanded.

J gene: TRBJ2-3; D gene: NA; clone size: NA; V gene: TRBV9; CDR3 protein: CASSVEAGQPGDTQYF; CDR3 DNA: TGTGCCAGCAGCGTAGAGGCAGGCCAACCTGGAGATACGCAGTATTTT
J gene: TRBJ2-3; D gene: TRBD2; clone size: NA; V gene: TRBV9; CDR3 protein: CASSAGTSGSHTQYF; CDR3 DNA: TGTGCCAGCAGCGCCGGGACTAGCGGGTCTCATACGCAGTATTTT
J gene: TRBJ1-2; D gene: NA; clone size: NA; V gene: TRBV2; CDR3 protein: CASLEGGSGGYTF; CDR3 DNA: TGTGCCAGCCTAGAGGGGGGGTCTGGGGGCTACACCTTC
J gene: TRBJ1-2; D gene: NA; clone size: few; V gene: TRBV30; CDR3 protein: CAWSVGPAHGYTF; CDR3 DNA: TGTGCCTGGAGTGTTGGGCCGGCCCATGGCTACACCTTC
J gene: TRBJ1-2; D gene: NA; clone size: NA; V gene: TRBV12-5; CDR3 protein: CASGLRQPNYGYTF; CDR3 DNA: TGTGCTAGTGGTTTGCGACAACCTAACTATGGCTACACCTTC
J gene: TRBJ1-5; D gene: NA; clone size: NA; V gene: TRBV7-2; CDR3 protein: CASSLVADNQPQHF; CDR3 DNA: TGTGCCAGCAGCTTAGTGGCAGATAATCAGCCCCAGCATTTT
J gene: TRBJ1-1; D gene: NA; clone size: NA; V gene: TRBV23-1; CDR3 protein: CASSQRSVRRVPNTEAFF; CDR3 DNA: TGCGCCAGCAGTCAACGGAGCGTCCGACGAGTCCCCAACACTGAAGCTTTCTTT
J gene: TRBJ1-2; D gene: NA; clone size: NA; V gene: TRBV5-6; CDR3 protein: CASSPGPLYGYTF; CDR3 DNA: TGTGCCAGCAGCCCAGGTCCCCTCTATGGCTACACCTTC
J gene: TRBJ2-3; D gene: NA; clone size: NA; V gene: TRBV19; CDR3 protein: CASSIGLGGRGDTQYF; CDR3 DNA: TGTGCCAGTAGTATAGGTCTCGGGGGGCGGGGAGATACGCAGTATTTT
J gene: TRBJ1-3; D gene: NA; clone size: NA; V gene: TRBV29-1; CDR3 protein: CSVVYSGNTIYF; CDR3 DNA: TGCAGCGTTGTCTACTCTGGAAACACCATATATTTT
J gene: TRBJ1-1; D gene: TRBD1; clone size: NA; V gene: TRBV5-4; CDR3 protein: CASSLAAGGRNTEAFF; CDR3 DNA: TGTGCCAGCAGCTTGGCGGCAGGGGGCAGGAACACTGAAGCTTTCTTT
J gene: TRBJ2-3; D gene: NA; clone size: NA; V gene: TRBV18; CDR3 protein: CASSLDTTSTDTQYF; CDR3 DNA: TGTGCCAGCTCACTGGACACGACTAGCACAGATACGCAGTATTTT
J gene: TRBJ2-1; D gene: NA; clone size: NA; V gene: TRBV20-1; CDR3 protein: CSALPRSEQFF; CDR3 DNA: TGCAGTGCTCTACCGCGGAGTGAGCAGTTCTTC
J gene: TRBJ1-2; D gene: NA; clone size: NA; V gene: TRBV9; CDR3 protein: CASSPAGYYGYTF; CDR3 DNA: TGTGCCAGCAGCCCCGCAGGGTACTATGGCTACACCTTC
J gene: TRBJ1-4; D gene: TRBD1; clone size: NA; V gene: TRBV7-9; CDR3 protein: CASSQGAGRGKLFF; CDR3 DNA: TGTGCCAGCAGCCAGGGGGCAGGGCGGGGGAAACTGTTTTTT
J gene: TRBJ2-7; D gene: NA; clone size: once; V gene: TRBV30; CDR3 protein: CAWINPAGSNEQYF; CDR3 DNA: TGTGCCTGGATCAATCCGGCAGGCTCGAACGAGCAGTACTTC
J gene: TRBJ1-6; D gene: NA; clone size: NA; V gene: TRBV25-1; CDR3 protein: CASSEISRGVHSPLHF; CDR3 DNA: TGTGCCAGCAGTGAAATTTCTCGGGGGGTACATTCACCCCTCCACTTT
J gene: TRBJ1-2; D gene: NA; clone size: NA; V gene: TRBV20-1; CDR3 protein: CSASQNGYTF; CDR3 DNA: TGCAGTGCTAGCCAAAATGGCTACACCTTC
J gene: TRBJ2-3; D gene: NA; clone size: NA; V gene: TRBV5-1; CDR3 protein: CASSLGGVDTQYF; CDR3 DNA: TGCGCCAGCAGCTTGGGGGGGGTGGATACGCAGTATTTT
J gene: TRBJ2-1; D gene: TRBD2; clone size: NA; V gene: TRBV5-4; CDR3 protein: CASSPSGRASNEQFF; CDR3 DNA: TGTGCCAGCAGCCCAAGCGGGAGGGCCAGCAATGAGCAGTTCTTC
J gene: TRBJ1-1; D gene: NA; clone size: medium-sized; V gene: TRBV5-1; CDR3 protein: CASSSGQNTEAFF; CDR3 DNA: TGCGCCAGCAGCTCTGGACAGAACACTGAAGCTTTCTTT
J gene: TRBJ2-3; D gene: TRBD2; clone size: NA; V gene: TRBV5-1; CDR3 protein: CASSLGTSGGTDTQYF; CDR3 DNA: TGCGCCAGCAGCTTGGGGACTAGCGGGGGTACAGATACGCAGTATTTT
J gene: TRBJ1-1; D gene: NA; clone size: NA; V gene: TRBV18; CDR3 protein: CASSPLREGAEAFF; CDR3 DNA: TGTGCCAGCTCACCACTAAGAGAGGGCGCTGAAGCTTTCTTT
J gene: TRBJ2-7; D gene: NA; clone size: NA; V gene: TRBV27; CDR3 protein: CASSSTREQYF; CDR3 DNA: TGTGCCAGCAGCTCCACGAGGGAGCAGTACTTC
J gene: TRBJ1-2; D gene: TRBD1; clone size: NA; V gene: TRBV14; CDR3 protein: CASSTGTGNYGYTF; CDR3 DNA: TGTGCCAGCAGCACGGGGACAGGGAACTATGGCTACACCTTC
J gene: TRBJ2-7; D gene: NA; clone size: NA; V gene: TRBV5-1; CDR3 protein: CASSLGGFAYEQYF; CDR3 DNA: TGCGCCAGCAGCTTAGGGGGATTCGCCTACGAGCAGTACTTC
J gene: TRBJ1-6; D gene: NA; clone size: NA; V gene: TRBV7-8; CDR3 protein: CASSPGEGGGSPLHF; CDR3 DNA: TGTGCCAGCAGCCCCGGGGAGGGTGGTGGTTCACCCCTCCACTTT